The 11 T cell receptor beta chains presented below share a single source sample, sequenced in a study of regulatory T cells in long-lasting Graves disease. Assembly of TCR beta libraries relied on iRepertoire HTBI primers together with Arm-PCR of CDR3 regions. TCRdb ran MiXCR on the multiplex PCR reads and lists one entry per CDR3 protein. The sample has 250,000 or so distinct CDR3 sequences, 15% to 20% seen once. Time point indicated: newly diagnosed GD, antithyroid drugs for less than 3 months. Following extraction of RNA from PBMCs, that RNA was used to make the TCR library. The same sample was also studied in work on T cells in Graves' hyperthyroidism and ophthalmopathy.

Specimen: peripheral blood mononuclear cells (PBMCs), collected at new diagnosis, from a patient treated with antithyroid drugs. Every receptor here comes from a woman aged 30 to 39 with Graves disease.

This clonotype was seen repeatedly, ten times or more. The V and J genes are TRBV5-1 and TRBJ2-3; 7 bases match TRBD1. V was clipped by 3 bases and J by 10 bases; unmatched bases: 11. This CDR3 comprises 14 residues. Germline values: CDR1 SGHRS, CDR2 YFSETQ. The CDR3 DNA sequence: TGCGCCAGCAGCTCCGGACAGGAAAAAAATCCGCAGTATTTT. Translating gives CASSSGQEKNPQYF. The variable domain in full, with the rest retrieved from reference TRBV5-1 and TRBJ2-3, is KAGVTQTPRYLIKTRGQQVTLSCSPISGHRSVSWYQQTPGQGLQFLFEYFSETQRNKGNFPGRFSGRQFSNSRSEMNVSTLELGDSALYLCASSSGQEKNPQYFGPGTRLTVL.

A word on this clonotype: This may come from a read error, since a much larger clone is one base off. The conserved phenylalanine or tryptophan is not found at the CDR3 terminus, so this likely reflects a read error. The V and J genes are TRBV12-3 or TRBV12-4 and TRBJ1-5, with D possibly TRBD1 on 6 matching bases. With 1 base removed from V and 0 bases from J, the gap between germline ends came to 13 bases. The CDR3 contains 17 residues. CDR3 DNA: TGTGCCAGCAGTTTAGATGGTTGGACAGTTAGCAATCAGCCCCAGCATCTT. It specifies CASSLDGWTVSNQPQHL.

This clonotype was seen many times. The chain combines TRBV19 with TRBJ2-7; 7 nucleotides agree with TRBD1. The ends lost 9 bases at V and 6 bases at J; junction bases unmatched: 14. The germline V gene encodes CDR1 LNHDA and CDR2 SQIVND (reference sequence). The CDR3 covers 14 residues. CDR3 nucleotides: TGTGCCAGCCAGTTCTGGACAGGATCGGGCGAGCAGTACTTC. It translates to CASQFWTGSGEQYF.

The chain joins TRBV27 to TRBJ2-3; 9 bases map to TRBD2. CDR1 and CDR2 from the germline V gene are MNHEY and SMNVEV (reference sequence). This CDR3 is built from 15 residues. Trimming at V came to 4 bases and at J to 6 bases, leaving 8 bases not matched to a gene. The DNA for the CDR3 is TGTGCCAGCAGTTCCGCGGGGGGGCCGCAGGATACGCAGTATTTT. Protein sequence: CASSSAGGPQDTQYF.

About this clonotype: The junction does not match germline at one end; this may be a read error. The chain couples TRBV4-1 to TRBJ1-4; D ambiguous. The CDR3 runs to 16 residues. Looked up from germline, CDR1 is MGHRA and CDR2 is YSYEKL. In DNA form, the CDR3 reads TGCGTCAGCAGCCCAGGTGTTTCCAAAAGTTGGGAAAAACTGTTTTTT. Translated, it gives CVSSPGVSKSWEKLFF.

This clonotype came up many times. The genes are TRBV6-1 and TRBJ1-2, with D hard to call. The CDR3 loop spans 17 amino acids. Per the germline V gene, CDR1 is MNHNS and CDR2 is SASEGT. V dropped 3 bases and J dropped 5 bases, with 22 bases sitting between them. In DNA form, the CDR3 reads TGTGCCAGCAGTGAGGTTGGCGGGCCCCTGGCTTGGTATGGCTACACCTTC. Amino acids: CASSEVGGPLAWYGYTF.

In its sample, this clonotype was seen many times. The V and J genes are TRBV4-1 and TRBJ2-6; TRBD1 matches 7 bases. Trimming took 3 bases from V and 0 from J; bases not matched to a gene: 11. Germline-derived CDR1 and CDR2 are MGHRA and YSYEKL. The CDR3 totals 19 residues. The DNA for the CDR3 is TGCGCCAGCAGCCAGCTACCGGGACAGCCGCTCTCTGGGGCCAACGTCCTGACTTTC. Protein product: CASSQLPGQPLSGANVLTF.

This clonotype was observed a few times. A read error may be the cause here, since a much bigger clone is one base away. The chain uses TRBV7-9 and TRBJ2-3, with TRBD1 as a possible D gene (5 bases). The CDR3 spans 16 residues. In germline, CDR1 is SEHNR, CDR2 FQNEAQ (reference sequence). DNA for the CDR3: TGTGCCAGCAGCTCTACCCACGGACAATTTCAAGATACGCGGTATTTT. Translated: CASSSTHGQFQDTRYF. The full variable domain, with the rest looked up from reference TRBV7-9 and TRBJ2-3, is DTGVSQNPRHKITKRGQNVTFRCDPISEHNRLYWYRQTLGQGPEFLTYFQNEAQLEKSRLLSDRFSAERPKGSFSTLEIQRTEQGDSAMYLCASSSTHGQFQDTRYFGPGTRLTVL.

On this clonotype itself: A far more abundant clone sits one base away, making this likely a read error. The chain couples TRBV27 to TRBJ1-1; a possible D gene is TRBD1 (6 bases). The germline V gene has CDR1 MNHEY and CDR2 SMNVEV (reference sequence). V was trimmed by 6 bases and J by 7 bases, leaving 21 bases between them. This CDR3 is built from 15 residues. In DNA form, the CDR3 reads TGTGCCAGCAGCTTCCCGCCCACAGGGCCTCGTGAAGCTTTCTTT. It specifies CASSFPPTGPREAFF.

This clonotype was counted many times. The V call is TRBV18, the J call TRBJ2-7; D might be TRBD2 (6 bases). Germline CDR1 reads KGHSH; CDR2 reads LQKENI. Trimming removed 3 bases from V and 2 bases from J, with 11 bases in between. The CDR3 loop spans 14 amino acids. The chain's CDR3 is CASSPSGGTYEQYF. As DNA, the CDR3 is TGTGCCAGCTCACCGTCCGGGGGAACCTACGAGCAGTACTTC.

The V and J genes are TRBV6-1 and TRBJ1-1; 7 bases map to TRBD1. Per germline, CDR1 MNHNS and CDR2 SASEGT. V lost 7 bases to trimming and J lost 1 base; unmatched junction nucleotides: 12. This CDR3 has 16 residues. In DNA form, the CDR3 reads TGTGCCAGCACCATGACAGGGCTCAAGGGGAACACTGAAGCTTTCTTT. Amino acid sequence: CASTMTGLKGNTEAFF.